This T cell receptor (beta chain) derives from a study of blood T cell repertoires in COVID-19. Study overall: Some COVID-19 samples were acute and others convalescent; all came from the United States, Italy and Spain. PBMCs, B-cell-depleted T cells, or T cells provided the cDNA or gDNA that made up the material.

As originally analysed: Estimates of nucleated cell counts were drawn from the amplification of reference gene primers. Data came from immunoSEQ multiplex PCR; TCRdb stores just in-frame clones and leaves some out. That table is the source of V, J and clone size, and D and trimming were worked out from the DNA. The repertoire includes 180,000 or so clones, about 85% of them detected once, and approximately 1.1% sits in the top ten. The CDR3 length is 15 residues. The germline V gene encodes CDR1 LNHNV and CDR2 YYDKDF (reference sequence). V lost 2 bases and J 3 bases, leaving 13 bases between the germline ends.

The sequence came from a man in his sixties who had recovered from COVID-19. The sample comprised peripheral blood. This chain links TRBV15 with TRBJ2-5; D might be TRBD1 (6 bases). The CDR3 coding sequence is TGTGCCACCAGCAGATTGGGACAAACGGAAGAGACCCAGTACTTC. Its protein is CATSRLGQTEETQYF.